This T cell receptor beta chain is from a study of CD8 T cells in Susac syndrome (dated by TCRdb to between 2018 and 2021). In the study overall: Whether CD8+ T cell activation and differentiation in Susac syndrome was antigen driven was tested using repertoire sequencing. Study-wide findings and limitations: The number of individuals in the TCR sequencing and HLA analysis was acknowledged as relatively small.

RNA was extracted using the RNeasy kit, and about 0.45 to 1 ug of the RNA was reverse transcribed with random hexamers. The immunoSEQ multiplex PCR assay, covering 54 Vbeta and 13 Jbeta segments, was used to amplify TCR beta CDR3 regions. PCR amplification bias was corrected by using a synthetic template baseline for primer optimization and computational correction. The authors' pipeline ran thus. Reads were annotated to V, D and J genes according to IMGT and were analyzed with immunoSEQ Analyzer, with only productive sequences retained. To calculate clonality, Shannon entropy was normalized by log2 of the number of productive unique sequences and then subtracted from one. For each patient and control, public and private clones were evaluated among the 100 most prevalent clones. A clone was defined as Susac-specific if it was absent from the healthy and MS cohorts, from some 1,100 published viral clones and from other ImmuneACCESS disease sequences. TCRdb reprocessed the public reads (quality trimming at Q25 with fastp, clone calling with MiXCR) and kept in-frame beta chains. When rows share a CDR3 protein, they turn into one entry using the most common DNA and genes. The V and J calls and clone size are TCRdb's, not the authors'. The sample profile shows some 120,000 distinct CDR3 sequences; roughly 92% of them were found once. The ten most abundant clones make up roughly 0.098% of the sample.

In this sample, this clonotype turned up once. There is no known antigen for this receptor. One base away there is no much larger clone; base qualities are not given. One read alone is weak evidence. Peripheral blood CD8+ and CD4+ T cells from healthy donors, Susac syndrome patients and multiple sclerosis patients were profiled by high-throughput TCR beta sequencing. Healthy donors were included as age- and sex-matched controls. CD8+ TEMRA cells were enriched by FACS, while bulk CD8+ and CD4+ T cells were purified by magnetic negative isolation. Blood was drawn into EDTA tubes, processed within 24 hours, and PBMCs were isolated by density gradient centrifugation. PBMCs intended for TCR sequencing were cryopreserved in liquid nitrogen and were subsequently thawed in a 37 degrees C water bath. Purity of sorted or isolated CD4+, CD8+ and CD8+ TEMRA cells was at least 90%. The CDR3 contains 15 residues, cysteine and phenylalanine counted. The read is trimmed to its CDR3 DNA, 45 bases read in frame from base 1. CDR1 GTSNPN and CDR2 SVGIG are derived from the germline V gene (reference sequence). V was cut back by 2 bases and J by 5 bases, leaving a gap of 15 bases between them.

The source material was CD4+ T cells from PBMCs. This sequence originates from a human donor in good health. The chain is encoded by TRBV30 joined to TRBJ2-2; TRBD2 is possibly the D segment (5 matching bases). The CDR3 has the sequence CAWSRDYSRTGELFF. The base sequence is TGTGCCTGGAGTCGGGATTATTCGAGAACCGGGGAGCTGTTTTTT.